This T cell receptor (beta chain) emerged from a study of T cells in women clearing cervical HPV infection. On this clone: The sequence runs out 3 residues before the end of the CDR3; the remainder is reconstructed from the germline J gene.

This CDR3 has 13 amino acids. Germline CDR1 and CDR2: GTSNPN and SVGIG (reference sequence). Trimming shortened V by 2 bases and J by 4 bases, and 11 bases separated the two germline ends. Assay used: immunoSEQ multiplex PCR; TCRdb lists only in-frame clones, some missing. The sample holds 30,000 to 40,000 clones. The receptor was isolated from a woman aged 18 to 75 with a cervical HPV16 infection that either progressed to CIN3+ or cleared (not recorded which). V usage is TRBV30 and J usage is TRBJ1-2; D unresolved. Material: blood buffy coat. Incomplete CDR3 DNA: TGTGCCTGGAGTCCCCCCGGTCCCTATGGC. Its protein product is CAWSPPGPYG. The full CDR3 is CAWSPPGPYGYTF.